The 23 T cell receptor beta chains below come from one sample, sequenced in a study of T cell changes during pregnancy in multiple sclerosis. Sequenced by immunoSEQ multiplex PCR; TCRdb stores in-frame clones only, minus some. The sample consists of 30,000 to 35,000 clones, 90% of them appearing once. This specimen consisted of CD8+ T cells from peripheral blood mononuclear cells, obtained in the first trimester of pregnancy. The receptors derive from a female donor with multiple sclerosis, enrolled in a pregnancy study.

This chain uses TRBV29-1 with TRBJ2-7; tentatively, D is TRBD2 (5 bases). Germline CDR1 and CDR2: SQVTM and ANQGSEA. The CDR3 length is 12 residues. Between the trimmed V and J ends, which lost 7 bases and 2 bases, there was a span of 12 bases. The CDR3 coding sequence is TGCAGCGCGGGAATGGCCACCTACGAGCAGTACTTC. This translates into CSAGMATYEQYF.

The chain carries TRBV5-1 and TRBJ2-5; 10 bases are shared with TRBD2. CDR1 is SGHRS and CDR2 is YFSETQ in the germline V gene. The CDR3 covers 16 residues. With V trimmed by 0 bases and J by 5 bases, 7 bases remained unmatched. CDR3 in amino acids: CASSLDSGRFVETQYF. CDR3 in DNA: TGCGCCAGCAGCTTGGATAGCGGGAGGTTCGTGGAGACCCAGTACTTC.

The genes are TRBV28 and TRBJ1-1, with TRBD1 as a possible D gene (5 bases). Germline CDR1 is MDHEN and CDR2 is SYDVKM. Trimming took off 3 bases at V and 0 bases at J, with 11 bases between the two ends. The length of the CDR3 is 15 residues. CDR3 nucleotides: TGTGCCAGCAGTTTCCTGGCAGGGATGAACACTGAAGCTTTCTTT. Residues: CASSFLAGMNTEAFF.

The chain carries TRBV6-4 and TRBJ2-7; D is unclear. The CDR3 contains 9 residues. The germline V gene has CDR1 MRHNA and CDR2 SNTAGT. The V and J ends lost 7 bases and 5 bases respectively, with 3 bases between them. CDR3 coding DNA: TGTGCCAGCATCGACGAGCAGTACTTC. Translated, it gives CASIDEQYF.

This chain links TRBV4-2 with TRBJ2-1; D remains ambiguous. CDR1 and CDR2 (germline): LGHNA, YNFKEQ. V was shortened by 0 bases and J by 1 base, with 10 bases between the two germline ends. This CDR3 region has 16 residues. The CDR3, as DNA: TGTGCCAGCAGCCAAGATCTAGTGGATTCCTACAATGAGCAGTTCTTC. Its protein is CASSQDLVDSYNEQFF.

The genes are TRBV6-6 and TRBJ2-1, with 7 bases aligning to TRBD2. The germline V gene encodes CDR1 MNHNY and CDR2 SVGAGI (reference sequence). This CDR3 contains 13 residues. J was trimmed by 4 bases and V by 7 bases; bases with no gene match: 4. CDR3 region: CASTSGLYNEQFF. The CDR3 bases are TGTGCCAGCACTAGCGGCCTATACAATGAGCAGTTCTTC.

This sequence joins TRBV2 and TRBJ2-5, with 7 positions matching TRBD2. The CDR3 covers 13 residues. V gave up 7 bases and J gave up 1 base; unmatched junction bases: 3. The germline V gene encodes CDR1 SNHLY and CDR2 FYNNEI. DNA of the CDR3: TGTGCCAGCAAAGCGGGGATCCAAGAGACCCAGTACTTC. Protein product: CASKAGIQETQYF.

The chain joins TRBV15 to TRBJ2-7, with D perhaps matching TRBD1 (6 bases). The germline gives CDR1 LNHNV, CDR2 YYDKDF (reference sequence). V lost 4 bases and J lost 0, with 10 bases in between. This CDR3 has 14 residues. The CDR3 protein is CATSKRTDSYEQYF. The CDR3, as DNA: TGTGCCACCAGCAAAAGGACAGACTCCTACGAGCAGTACTTC. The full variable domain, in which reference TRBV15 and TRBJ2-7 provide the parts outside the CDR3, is DAMVIQNPRYQVTQFGKPVTLSCSQTLNHNVMYWYQQKSSQAPKLLFHYYDKDFNNEADTPDNFQSRRPNTSFCFLDIRSPGLGDTAMYLCATSKRTDSYEQYFGPGTRLTVT.

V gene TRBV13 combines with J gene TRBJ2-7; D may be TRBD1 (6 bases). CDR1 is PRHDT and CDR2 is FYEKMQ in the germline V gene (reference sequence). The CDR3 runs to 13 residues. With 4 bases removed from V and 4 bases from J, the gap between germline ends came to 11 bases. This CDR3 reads CASSSGERYEQYF. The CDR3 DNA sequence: TGTGCCAGCAGCTCAGGGGAGAGGTACGAGCAGTACTTC. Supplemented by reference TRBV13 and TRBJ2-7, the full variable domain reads AAGVIQSPRHLIKEKRETATLKCYPIPRHDTVYWYQQGPGQDPQFLISFYEKMQSDKGSIPDRFSAQQFSDYHSELNMSSLELGDSALYFCASSSGERYEQYFGPGTRLTVT.

The CDR3 bases are TGTGCCAGCAGTGAAGACAGTCCAGCTTTCTTT. Protein: CASSEDSPAFF. The chain carries TRBV2 and TRBJ1-1; D unclear. Trimming removed 1 base from V and 10 bases from J, with 7 bases in between. CDR3 length: 11 amino acids. Germline CDR1 SNHLY, CDR2 FYNNEI.

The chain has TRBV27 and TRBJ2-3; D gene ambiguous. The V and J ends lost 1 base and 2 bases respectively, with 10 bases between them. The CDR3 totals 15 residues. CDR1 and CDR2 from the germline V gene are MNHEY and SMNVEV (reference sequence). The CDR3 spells CASSLYYGVTDTQYF. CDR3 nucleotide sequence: TGTGCCAGCAGTTTATACTACGGCGTCACAGATACGCAGTATTTT.

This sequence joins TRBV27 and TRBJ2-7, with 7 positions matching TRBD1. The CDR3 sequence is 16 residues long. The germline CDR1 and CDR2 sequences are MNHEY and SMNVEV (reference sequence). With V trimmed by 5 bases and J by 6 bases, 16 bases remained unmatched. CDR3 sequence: CASSTGQDQFVGEQYF. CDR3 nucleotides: TGTGCCAGCAGTACAGGACAGGATCAGTTTGTGGGCGAGCAGTACTTC.

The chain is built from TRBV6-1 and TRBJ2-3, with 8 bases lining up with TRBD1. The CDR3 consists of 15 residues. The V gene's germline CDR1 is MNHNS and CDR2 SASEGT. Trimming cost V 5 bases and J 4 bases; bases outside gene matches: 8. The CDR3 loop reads CASSRPGTGADTQYF. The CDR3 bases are TGTGCCAGCAGTCGTCCCGGGACAGGAGCAGATACGCAGTATTTT.

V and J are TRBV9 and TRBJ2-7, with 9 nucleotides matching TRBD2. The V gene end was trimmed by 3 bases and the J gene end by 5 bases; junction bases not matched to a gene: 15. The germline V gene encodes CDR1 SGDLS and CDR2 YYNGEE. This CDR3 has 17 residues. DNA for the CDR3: TGTGCCAGCAGCGCCGGCGACGGGCGGGAGGGCCGTAACGAGCAGTACTTC. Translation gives CASSAGDGREGRNEQYF.

CDR3 sequence reads: CASSFRAGPGELFF. The CDR3 nucleotides are TGTGCCAGCAGCTTTCGGGCGGGCCCCGGGGAGCTGTTTTTT. The chain couples TRBV5-4 to TRBJ2-2, with a possible D match to TRBD2 (5 bases). The ends were cut back, 2 bases at V and 6 bases at J, with 11 bases in the middle. The CDR3 is 14 residues long. Germline-derived CDR1 and CDR2 are SGHNT and YYREEE (reference sequence).

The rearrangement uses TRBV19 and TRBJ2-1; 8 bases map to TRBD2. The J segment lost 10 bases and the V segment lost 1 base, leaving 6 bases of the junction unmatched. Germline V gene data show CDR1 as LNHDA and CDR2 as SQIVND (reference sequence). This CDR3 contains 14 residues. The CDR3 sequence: CASSIVGGGMEQFF. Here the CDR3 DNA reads TGTGCCAGTAGTATAGTAGGCGGGGGGATGGAGCAGTTCTTC. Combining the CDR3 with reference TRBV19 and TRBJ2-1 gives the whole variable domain DGGITQSPKYLFRKEGQNVTLSCEQNLNHDAMYWYRQDPGQGLRLIYYSQIVNDFQKGDIAEGYSVSREKKESFPLTVTSAQKNPTAFYLCASSIVGGGMEQFFGPGTRLTVL.

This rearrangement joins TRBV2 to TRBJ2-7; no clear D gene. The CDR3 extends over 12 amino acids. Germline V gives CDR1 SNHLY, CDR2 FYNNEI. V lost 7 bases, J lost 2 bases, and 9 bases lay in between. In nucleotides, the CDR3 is TGTGCCAGCACCGGAGATCCCTACGAGCAGTACTTC. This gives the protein CASTGDPYEQYF. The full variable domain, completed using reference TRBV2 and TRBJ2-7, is EPEVTQTPSHQVTQMGQEVILRCVPISNHLYFYWYRQILGQKVEFLVSFYNNEISEKSEIFDDQFSVERPDGSNFTLKIRSTKLEDSAMYFCASTGDPYEQYFGPGTRLTVT.

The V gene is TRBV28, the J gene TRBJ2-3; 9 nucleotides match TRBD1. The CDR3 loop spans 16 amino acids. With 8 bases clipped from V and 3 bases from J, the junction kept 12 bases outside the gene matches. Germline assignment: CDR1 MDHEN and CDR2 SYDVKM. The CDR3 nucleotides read TGTGCCAGCTTCGAACGCCGGGACAGGGTTACAGATACGCAGTATTTT. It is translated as CASFERRDRVTDTQYF. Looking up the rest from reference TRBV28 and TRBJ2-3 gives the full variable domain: DVKVTQSSRYLVKRTGEKVFLECVQDMDHENMFWYRQDPGLGLRLIYFSYDVKMKEKGDIPEGYSVSREKKERFSLILESASTNQTSMYLCASFERRDRVTDTQYFGPGTRLTVL.

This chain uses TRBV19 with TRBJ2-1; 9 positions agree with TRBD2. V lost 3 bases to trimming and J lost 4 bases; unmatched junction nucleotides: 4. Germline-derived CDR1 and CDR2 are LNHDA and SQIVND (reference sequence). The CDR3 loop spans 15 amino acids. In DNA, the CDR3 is TGTGCCAGTAGTATGGATAGCGGGAGATACAATGAGCAGTTCTTC. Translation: CASSMDSGRYNEQFF.

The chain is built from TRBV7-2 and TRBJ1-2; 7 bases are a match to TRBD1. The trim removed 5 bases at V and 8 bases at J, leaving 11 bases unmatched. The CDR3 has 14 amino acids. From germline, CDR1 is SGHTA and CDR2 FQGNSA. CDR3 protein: CASSKTGTYQGYTF. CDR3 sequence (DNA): TGTGCCAGCAGCAAGACAGGGACCTATCAGGGCTACACCTTC.

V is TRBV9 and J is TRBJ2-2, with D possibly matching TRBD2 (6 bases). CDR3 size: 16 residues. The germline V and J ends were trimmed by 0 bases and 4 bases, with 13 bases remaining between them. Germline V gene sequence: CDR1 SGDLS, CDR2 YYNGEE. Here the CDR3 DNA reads TGTGCCAGCAGCGTAGCTGGCTCAGCGGGCACCGGGGAGCTGTTTTTT. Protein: CASSVAGSAGTGELFF.

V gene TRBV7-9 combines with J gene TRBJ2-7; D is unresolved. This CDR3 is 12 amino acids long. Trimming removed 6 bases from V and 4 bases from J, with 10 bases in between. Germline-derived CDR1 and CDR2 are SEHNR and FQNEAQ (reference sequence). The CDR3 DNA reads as TGTGCCAGCAGTTCCGTGCAGTACGAGCAGTACTTC. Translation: CASSSVQYEQYF.

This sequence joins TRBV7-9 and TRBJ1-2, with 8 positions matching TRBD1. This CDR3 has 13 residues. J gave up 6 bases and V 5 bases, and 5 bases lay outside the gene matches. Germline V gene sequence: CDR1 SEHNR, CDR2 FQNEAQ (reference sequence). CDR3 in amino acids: CASSPDRVDGYTF. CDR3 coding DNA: TGTGCCAGCAGCCCGGACAGGGTCGATGGCTACACCTTC.